This TCR beta chain was observed in a study of patients and donors after allogeneic stem cell transplantation (dated by TCRdb to 2020 to 2021). Receptors were amplified or captured by RT-PCR. Sequencing took place on a NextSeq 550. The public reads were quality trimmed at Q25 with fastp and then assembled into clones with MiXCR by TCRdb, keeping productive beta chains. Rows merge per CDR3 protein into single entries with the most common DNA and genes. A total of hundreds of thousands of distinct CDR3 sequences appear in this sample, around 16% of them only once. The top ten clonotypes cover over 6% of the sample. This clonotype was recorded a few times. Its antigen remains unidentified. Base qualities were left out, and no much larger clone turns up one base away. V is clipped by 0 bases and J by 1 base, and the sequence between their germline boundaries is 13 bases long. The germline V gene (reference sequence) specifies DFQATT as CDR1 and SNEGSKA as CDR2. From its cysteine to its phenylalanine, the CDR3 spans 15 amino acids. Just the 45-base CDR3 DNA is kept, in frame starting at base 1.

The receptor was isolated from a human donor who was either an allogeneic HSCT recipient or a stem cell or donor lymphocyte infusion donor (not recorded which). It is not recorded whose cells these are; they may come from a transplant donor. The sample was blood, either unsorted or a sorted T cell fraction (not recorded which). The chain is made from TRBV20-1 and TRBJ2-7; a weak D assignment points to TRBD2 (6 bases agree). In nucleotides, the sequence is TGCAGTGCTAGAGATCTGGTAGCGGCTTCCTACGAGCAGTACTTC. Its protein product is CSARDLVAASYEQYF.